A single sample is the source of the 28 T cell receptor beta chains below, sequenced in a study of blood T cell repertoires in COVID-19. Method: immunoSEQ multiplex PCR; TCRdb's copy keeps in-frame clones and lacks some. The table has about 300,000 clones, about nine tenths seen once; the top ten hold about 4.1%. The specimen was PBMCs or T cells enriched from blood (not recorded which). The receptors here all came from a man aged 25-45 years who had recovered from COVID-19.

The chain employs TRBV11-3 and TRBJ2-3, with a weak D call TRBD2 (6 bases). V shed 5 bases and J shed 2 bases, with 11 bases lying between them. From germline, CDR1 is SGHNT and CDR2 YENEEA. The CDR3 covers 14 residues. CDR3 bases: TGTGCCAGCAGCATCGGGACTTTCACAGATACGCAGTATTTT. Residues: CASSIGTFTDTQYF.

This chain joins TRBV5-1 and TRBJ2-1, with a possible D match to TRBD1 (6 bases). Between the trimmed V and J ends, which lost 2 bases and 1 base, there was a span of 10 bases. The CDR3 is made up of 15 amino acids. The germline gives CDR1 SGHRS, CDR2 YFSETQ. CDR3 DNA sequence: TGCGCCAGCAGCTTCGGGGACACTTCCTACAATGAGCAGTTCTTC. Translated, it gives CASSFGDTSYNEQFF.

This chain joins TRBV5-1 and TRBJ2-5, with TRBD2 matching 8 bases. Losses at the gene ends were 4 bases for V and 7 bases for J; bases not matched to a gene: 12. CDR3 length: 15 residues. The germline V gene has CDR1 SGHRS and CDR2 YFSETQ. As DNA, the CDR3 is TGCGCCAGCAGCCTCGGGGGGGTCGATGTGGGGACCCAGTACTTC. Translated: CASSLGGVDVGTQYF.

This clone was counted a few times. The chain uses TRBV4-1 and TRBJ1-6; 7 bases agree with TRBD1. Germline-derived CDR1 and CDR2 are MGHRA and YSYEKL. The V gene end was trimmed by 3 bases and the J gene end by 6 bases; junction bases not matched to a gene: 8. The CDR3 has 16 residues. CDR3 amino acids: CASSQGQFYPNSPLHF. CDR3 DNA: TGCGCCAGCAGCCAGGGACAGTTTTACCCTAATTCACCCCTCCACTTT.

This clone was seen at least ten times. The sample has other DNA sequences that encode this CDR3 too. The chain is built from TRBV30 and TRBJ1-1, with TRBD1 matching 7 bases. The germline V gene encodes CDR1 GTSNPN and CDR2 SVGIG (reference sequence). This CDR3 is built from 13 residues. J gave up 1 base and V 3 bases, and 2 bases lay outside the gene matches. The CDR3 sequence: CAWRQGGNTEAFF. The CDR3 DNA reads as TGTGCCTGGAGGCAGGGGGGGAACACTGAAGCTTTCTTT.

The chain uses TRBV6-5 and TRBJ1-1, with D tentatively TRBD1 (6 bases). The germline V and J ends were trimmed by 6 bases and 1 base, with 9 bases remaining between them. Germline CDR1 MNHEY, CDR2 SVGAGI. The CDR3 extends over 13 amino acids. The CDR3 coding sequence is TGTGCCAGCAGCGGACAGCCGAACACTGAAGCTTTCTTT. It codes for CASSGQPNTEAFF.

This chain uses TRBV5-4 with TRBJ1-1; perhaps TRBD1 as D (6 bases). The CDR3 is made up of 14 amino acids. V gave up 3 bases and J gave up 1 base, with 10 bases separating them. Germline V gene data show CDR1 as SGHNT and CDR2 as YYREEE (reference sequence). The CDR3 DNA sequence: TGTGCCAGCAGCTCACAGGGCAAGAACACTGAAGCTTTCTTT. This sequence encodes CASSSQGKNTEAFF.

Of note for this clone: Within the sample, other DNA sequences also encode this same CDR3. This sequence joins TRBV5-4 and TRBJ1-6; D uncertain. CDR3 length: 12 residues. Trimming stripped 0 bases from V and 10 bases from J, with 5 bases between. CDR1 and CDR2 from the germline V gene are SGHNT and YYREEE (reference sequence). CDR3 DNA sequence: TGTGCCAGCAGCTTGGGAGGCTCACCCCTCCACTTT. It encodes CASSLGGSPLHF.

In its sample, this clone was seen once. This sequence joins TRBV7-8 and TRBJ2-3; 11 nucleotides match TRBD2. CDR1 SGHVS and CDR2 FQNEAQ come from the germline V gene. V was clipped by 7 bases and J by 2 bases; unmatched bases: 11. The CDR3 is 17 residues long. CDR3 coding DNA: TGTGCCAGCACCTTCCTGGCTAGCGGGAGGTTCACAGATACGCAGTATTTT. Translation: CASTFLASGRFTDTQYF.

The rearrangement joins TRBV7-8 to TRBJ2-3; D possibly corresponds to TRBD2 (5 bases). V was pared by 4 bases and J by 1 base, with 15 bases between. CDR1 is SGHVS, CDR2 FQNEAQ, per germline. CDR3 length equals 16 residues. CDR3 amino acids: CASSSQVASRTDTQYF. The CDR3 coding sequence is TGTGCCAGCAGCTCTCAAGTAGCGTCCCGCACAGATACGCAGTATTTT.

With regard to this clone: An end of the junction does not agree with germline; a read error may underlie this. This chain connects TRBV3-1 (or the pseudogene TRBV3-2) to TRBJ2-2; a weak D match, TRBD2 (6 bases). The CDR3 runs 14 residues. The germline V gene encodes CDR1 LGHDT and CDR2 YNNKEL (reference sequence). This chain's CDR3 is CASSQGALSGGLFF. The CDR3 region has the DNA TGTGCCAGCAGCCAAGGCGCTCTCTCCGGGGGGCTGTTTTTT.

The chain joins TRBV10-3 to TRBJ1-1, with 9 bases fitting TRBD1. The CDR3 spans 15 residues. Germline CDR1 is ENHRY and CDR2 is SYGVKD. The V gene end was trimmed by 9 bases and the J gene end by 0 bases; junction bases not matched to a gene: 8. Written as DNA, the CDR3 is TGTGCCATTGCGGACAGGGGAAGGATGAACACTGAAGCTTTCTTT. Translating it yields CAIADRGRMNTEAFF.

V and J are TRBV7-2 and TRBJ2-3, with D perhaps matching TRBD2 (6 bases). The germline gives CDR1 SGHTA, CDR2 FQGNSA. The germline V and J ends were trimmed by 0 bases and 14 bases, with 12 bases remaining between them. CDR3 size: 12 residues. The CDR3: CASSLADYLRYF. CDR3 DNA sequence: TGTGCCAGCAGCTTAGCGGACTACCTACGGTATTTT.

The chain links TRBV28 to TRBJ1-4, with TRBD1 matching 8 bases. CDR1 is MDHEN and CDR2 is SYDVKM in the germline V gene. Trimming removed 0 bases from V and 8 bases from J; junction bases left unmatched: 5. The CDR3 has 15 amino acids. The CDR3 protein is CASSLWSGGKEKLFF. Here the CDR3 DNA reads TGTGCCAGCAGTTTATGGTCAGGGGGCAAAGAAAAACTGTTTTTT.

This chain uses TRBV28 with TRBJ2-7; 8 bases map to TRBD1. The CDR3 has 12 residues. V was clipped by 6 bases and J by 7 bases; unmatched bases: 5. CDR1 MDHEN and CDR2 SYDVKM come from the germline V gene. This CDR3 is CASSKRTGEQYF. DNA for the CDR3: TGTGCCAGCAGCAAAAGGACAGGGGAGCAGTACTTC.

This chain uses TRBV7-2 with TRBJ1-6, with TRBD1 matching over 9 bases. This CDR3 spans 16 amino acids. Germline trimming cut 4 bases from V and 10 bases from J; bases unmatched to any gene: 11. Germline-derived CDR1 and CDR2 are SGHTA and FQGNSA. This CDR3 reads CASSSTRDRASSPLHF. The CDR3 DNA sequence: TGTGCCAGCAGCTCGACGCGGGACAGGGCGTCATCACCCCTCCACTTT.

The chain uses TRBV10-3 and TRBJ2-3, with 7 bases lining up with TRBD2. Losses at the gene ends were 3 bases for V and 1 base for J; bases not matched to a gene: 7. This CDR3 has 16 residues. Germline-derived CDR1 and CDR2 are ENHRY and SYGVKD. CDR3 DNA: TGTGCCATCAGTGACGGGAGGACGGGCGGCACAGATACGCAGTATTTT. This translates into CAISDGRTGGTDTQYF.

V and J are TRBV30 and TRBJ1-2, with D possibly TRBD1 on 5 matching bases. The CDR3 loop spans 11 amino acids. V was trimmed by 8 bases and J by 2 bases, leaving 9 bases between them. Germline lookup yields CDR1 GTSNPN and CDR2 SVGIG (reference sequence). The CDR3 DNA reads as TGTGCCGGCAGGGCCAACTATGGCTACACCTTC. This encodes CAGRANYGYTF.

The gene calls are TRBV28 and TRBJ2-1; D perhaps matches TRBD1 (6 bases). V was clipped by 7 bases and J by 8 bases, with 27 bases between them. The germline V gene has CDR1 MDHEN and CDR2 SYDVKM. The CDR3 sequence is 17 residues long. In nucleotides, the CDR3 is TGTGCCAGCAATTACCGATCCCCCAGGGGTAAGATCGATGAGCAGTTCTTC. Translating it yields CASNYRSPRGKIDEQFF.

This chain joins TRBV27 and TRBJ1-5; D is uncertain. CDR1 is MNHEY and CDR2 is SMNVEV in the germline V gene (reference sequence). The CDR3 consists of 13 residues. Trimming pared 4 bases from V and 7 bases from J, leaving 11 bases between. The CDR3 loop reads CASSSSGSQPQHF. The CDR3 DNA is TGTGCCAGCAGTTCCTCGGGGAGCCAGCCCCAGCATTTT.

This chain links TRBV7-9 with TRBJ2-1; D not resolved. The CDR3 runs 11 residues. Germline values: CDR1 SEHNR, CDR2 FQNEAQ (reference sequence). V lost 1 base, J lost 9 bases, and 4 bases lay in between. CDR3 sequence reads: CASSLVSEQFF. CDR3 nucleotides: TGTGCCAGCAGCTTAGTCTCTGAGCAGTTCTTC.

The sample holds a few counts of this clone. This rearrangement joins TRBV9 to TRBJ1-2; 7 nucleotides match TRBD1. V gave up 8 bases and J gave up 2 bases; unmatched junction bases: 12. The CDR3 sequence is 15 residues long. Germline values: CDR1 SGDLS, CDR2 YYNGEE. DNA of the CDR3: TGTGCCAGTCACAGGGGCGGAACTGGGAACTATGGCTACACCTTC. It specifies CASHRGGTGNYGYTF.

The J gene is TRBJ1-2, the V gene TRBV28; D call uncertain. Germline V CDR1 and CDR2: MDHEN, SYDVKM. The germline V and J ends were trimmed by 4 bases and 8 bases, with 17 bases remaining between them. This CDR3 spans 14 amino acids. DNA for the CDR3: TGTGCCAGCAGTTCCCCCGACGGGGTGGACGGCTACACCTTC. Translated: CASSSPDGVDGYTF.

This clone has only one observation. The CDR3: CASSPFRGGSFYEQYF. CDR3 in DNA: TGTGCCAGCAGCCCCTTTAGGGGCGGGAGTTTCTACGAGCAGTACTTC. The chain is built from TRBV4-2 and TRBJ2-7, with 7 bases fitting TRBD2. Per germline, CDR1 LGHNA and CDR2 YNFKEQ. This CDR3 has 16 amino acids. Trimming removed 4 bases from V and 3 bases from J; junction bases left unmatched: 12.

The chain is built from TRBV5-6 and TRBJ2-7; D possibly corresponds to TRBD2 (5 bases). CDR1 is SGHDT, CDR2 YYEEEE, per germline. The CDR3 totals 15 residues. The germline V and J ends were trimmed by 0 bases and 6 bases, with 16 bases remaining between them. The CDR3 loop reads CASSLAGSRPSEQYF. The CDR3 bases are TGTGCCAGCAGCTTGGCGGGGAGCCGACCTAGCGAGCAGTACTTC.

J is TRBJ2-3 and V is TRBV14; TRBD2 matches at 7 bases. This CDR3 has 17 residues. Germline loops: CDR1 SGHDN, CDR2 FVKESK. V trimming: 0 bases; J trimming: 2 bases; junction bases outside the gene matches: 8. The chain's CDR3 is CASSQEELAIHTDTQYF. The CDR3 DNA follows: TGTGCCAGCAGCCAAGAGGAACTAGCGATTCACACAGATACGCAGTATTTT.

CDR3 protein: CASSGSSYEQYF. The DNA of the CDR3 is TGTGCCAGCAGTGGGAGCTCCTACGAGCAGTACTTC. V is TRBV11-3 and J is TRBJ2-7, with D possibly being TRBD2 (5 bases). V gave up 6 bases and J gave up 0 bases, with 6 bases separating them. The CDR3 loop spans 12 amino acids. Germline V gene data show CDR1 as SGHNT and CDR2 as YENEEA.

V usage is TRBV27 and J usage is TRBJ1-5, with D possibly TRBD1 on 5 matching bases. Trimming removed 0 bases at V and 6 bases at J, with 15 bases between. The germline V gene has CDR1 MNHEY and CDR2 SMNVEV (reference sequence). This CDR3 comprises 16 residues. DNA for the CDR3: TGTGCCAGCAGTTTATCGGCCAGGGCTGGAAGTCAGCCCCAGCATTTT. Amino acid sequence: CASSLSARAGSQPQHF.